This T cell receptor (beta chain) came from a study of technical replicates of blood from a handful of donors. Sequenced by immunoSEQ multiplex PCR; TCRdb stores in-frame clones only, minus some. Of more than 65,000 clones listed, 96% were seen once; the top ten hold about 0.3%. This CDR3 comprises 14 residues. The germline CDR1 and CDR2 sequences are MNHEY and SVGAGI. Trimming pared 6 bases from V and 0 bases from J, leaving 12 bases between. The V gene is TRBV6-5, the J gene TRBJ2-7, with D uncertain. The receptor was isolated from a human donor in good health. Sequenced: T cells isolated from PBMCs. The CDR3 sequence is CASSRSRGSYEQYF. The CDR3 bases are TGTGCCAGCAGCCGCTCAAGAGGCTCCTACGAGCAGTACTTC.